Below, 17 T cell receptor beta chains from the same sample are listed, as sequenced in a study of T cell responses to AZD1222 COVID-19 vaccine. Profiled with immunoSEQ multiplex PCR; TCRdb holds only in-frame clones, not every one. The sample includes 79,000 or so clones, about nine tenths of them seen just once. The specimen was peripheral blood, collected 28 days after the second AZD1222 dose. These receptors all come from an adult who received the AZD1222 COVID-19 vaccine.

Written as DNA, the CDR3 is TGTGCCAGCAACATTATCGGGCCTGGAAACACCATATATTTT. It yields the protein CASNIIGPGNTIYF. The chain links TRBV4-2 to TRBJ1-3; D uncertain. The CDR3 is 14 residues long. Germline CDR1 reads LGHNA; CDR2 reads YNFKEQ. V was pared by 7 bases and J by 2 bases, with 12 bases between.

V gene TRBV7-2 combines with J gene TRBJ1-2; TRBD1 might be the D (6 bases). CDR3 length equals 16 residues. Looked up from germline, CDR1 is SGHTA and CDR2 is FQGNSA. V was cut by 5 bases and J by 6 bases, with 22 bases left in between. The CDR3, as DNA: TGTGCCAGCAGCCCTTGGGGCACAGGGACGTTGAATGGCTACACCTTC. Translated: CASSPWGTGTLNGYTF.

The chain carries TRBV2 and TRBJ2-3, with D possibly being TRBD1 or TRBD2 (5 bases each). The V end lost 2 bases, the J end lost 0 bases, and 15 bases lay between the germline ends. Germline assignment: CDR1 SNHLY and CDR2 FYNNEI. The CDR3 has 17 residues. The DNA of the CDR3 is TGTGCCAGCAGTGAACCCCGGGACCCCGTTAGCACAGATACGCAGTATTTT. This gives the protein CASSEPRDPVSTDTQYF. The complete variable domain, with remaining parts taken from reference TRBV2 and TRBJ2-3, reads EPEVTQTPSHQVTQMGQEVILRCVPISNHLYFYWYRQILGQKVEFLVSFYNNEISEKSEIFDDQFSVERPDGSNFTLKIRSTKLEDSAMYFCASSEPRDPVSTDTQYFGPGTRLTVL.

V usage is TRBV9 and J usage is TRBJ1-3; a possible D gene is TRBD1 (5 bases). CDR1 is SGDLS and CDR2 is YYNGEE in the germline V gene. The CDR3 runs to 17 residues. The germline V and J ends were trimmed by 0 bases and 0 bases, with 13 bases remaining between them. Here the CDR3 reads CASSVDAGHISGNTIYF. DNA of the CDR3: TGTGCCAGCAGCGTAGACGCCGGACATATCTCTGGAAACACCATATATTTT.

The rearrangement links TRBV5-5 to TRBJ1-1; D might be TRBD1 (5 bases). V dropped 0 bases and J dropped 0 bases, with 12 bases sitting between them. This CDR3 spans 16 amino acids. The germline V gene has CDR1 SGHKS and CDR2 YYEKEE (reference sequence). The CDR3 sequence is CASSLGVGTLNTEAFF. The CDR3 bases are TGTGCCAGCAGCTTGGGGGTCGGGACCCTGAACACTGAAGCTTTCTTT.

The gene calls are TRBV9 and TRBJ2-2; weak D call: TRBD2 (7 bases). V was pared by 0 bases and J by 2 bases, with 11 bases between. Germline-derived CDR1 and CDR2 are SGDLS and YYNGEE. The CDR3 consists of 16 residues. CDR3 residues: CASSVVGGANTGELFF. CDR3 nucleotide sequence: TGTGCCAGCAGCGTAGTAGGGGGGGCCAACACCGGGGAGCTGTTTTTT.

The gene calls are TRBV19 and TRBJ2-7; maybe TRBD2 (5 bases). With 7 bases removed from V and 0 bases from J, the gap between germline ends came to 13 bases. The V gene's germline CDR1 is LNHDA and CDR2 SQIVND (reference sequence). This CDR3 comprises 14 residues. The CDR3 DNA follows: TGTGCCAGTACCCGGACGGGGAGCTCCTACGAGCAGTACTTC. As protein: CASTRTGSSYEQYF.

The chain carries TRBV7-9 and TRBJ2-5; a possible D gene is TRBD2 (5 bases). Germline V gene data show CDR1 as SEHNR and CDR2 as FQNEAQ (reference sequence). V was cut by 2 bases and J by 5 bases, with 9 bases left in between. The CDR3 has 13 amino acids. The CDR3 sequence: CASSLRGGETQYF. CDR3 in DNA: TGTGCCAGCAGCTTACGGGGTGGCGAGACCCAGTACTTC.

Only a few counts were recorded for this clone. The genes are TRBV6-2 or TRBV6-3 and TRBJ2-6; D uncertain. The CDR3 loop spans 14 amino acids. Trimming cost V 2 bases and J 0 bases, with 2 bases left between them. Per germline, CDR1 MNHEY and CDR2 SVGEGT. The DNA for the CDR3 is TGTGCCAGCAGTTACAGCTCTGGGGCCAACGTCCTGACTTTC. Translating it yields CASSYSSGANVLTF.

Here the CDR3 reads CASSLGWANTGELFF. CDR3 in DNA: TGTGCCAGCAGCTTAGGCTGGGCGAACACCGGGGAGCTGTTTTTT. The rearrangement joins TRBV5-5 to TRBJ2-2; D ambiguous. Per the germline V gene, CDR1 is SGHKS and CDR2 is YYEKEE (reference sequence). The CDR3 runs to 15 residues. The ends were cut back, 2 bases at V and 0 bases at J, with 8 bases in the middle.

J is TRBJ2-3 and V is TRBV5-6; 16 nucleotides line up with TRBD2. Losses at the gene ends were 3 bases for V and 3 bases for J; bases not matched to a gene: 1. Per germline, CDR1 SGHDT and CDR2 YYEEEE. This CDR3 region has 16 residues. This CDR3 is CASSSGLAGGTDTQYF. The DNA of the CDR3 is TGTGCCAGCAGCTCGGGACTAGCGGGGGGGACAGATACGCAGTATTTT.

The genes are TRBV6-1 and TRBJ1-2; D call uncertain. V was cut by 2 bases and J by 5 bases, with 6 bases left in between. In germline, CDR1 is MNHNS, CDR2 SASEGT. The CDR3 is 12 residues long. The CDR3 spells CASSESEYGYTF. The CDR3 DNA follows: TGTGCCAGCAGTGAATCAGAGTATGGCTACACCTTC.

The chain links TRBV12-3 or TRBV12-4 to TRBJ1-1; D remains unclear. CDR3 size: 11 residues. V lost 7 bases to trimming and J lost 0 bases, with 3 bases between them. The CDR3: CASTLNTEAFF. The CDR3 DNA reads TGTGCCAGCACTCTGAACACTGAAGCTTTCTTT.

V usage is TRBV2 and J usage is TRBJ2-4, with 7 bases matching TRBD2. The CDR3 has 14 amino acids. CDR1 is SNHLY, CDR2 FYNNEI, per germline. V shed 7 bases and J 6 bases; nucleotides not matched to a gene: 9. The DNA of the CDR3 is TGTGCCAGCACCGACCCAGGGAGGGGAAACATTCAGTACTTC. Its translation is CASTDPGRGNIQYF. Complete variable domain (other parts from reference TRBV2 and TRBJ2-4): EPEVTQTPSHQVTQMGQEVILRCVPISNHLYFYWYRQILGQKVEFLVSFYNNEISEKSEIFDDQFSVERPDGSNFTLKIRSTKLEDSAMYFCASTDPGRGNIQYFGAGTRLSVL.

This chain uses TRBV27 with TRBJ2-3; the match to TRBD1 covers 8 bases. The CDR3 contains 15 residues. The germline CDR1 and CDR2 sequences are MNHEY and SMNVEV (reference sequence). The trim removed 6 bases at V and 4 bases at J, leaving 9 bases unmatched. Here the CDR3 reads CASSPTLTGADTQYF. The CDR3 DNA reads as TGTGCCAGCAGCCCTACACTGACAGGGGCAGATACGCAGTATTTT.

The chain recombines TRBV2 with TRBJ1-1, with no clear D. Germline assignment: CDR1 SNHLY and CDR2 FYNNEI. The V end lost 2 bases, the J end lost 1 base, and 11 bases lay between the germline ends. CDR3 size: 15 residues. CDR3 in DNA: TGTGCCAGCAGTGAATTTCGGGCCTCGAACACTGAAGCTTTCTTT. Translation gives CASSEFRASNTEAFF. The whole variable domain, remainder taken from reference TRBV2 and TRBJ1-1, is EPEVTQTPSHQVTQMGQEVILRCVPISNHLYFYWYRQILGQKVEFLVSFYNNEISEKSEIFDDQFSVERPDGSNFTLKIRSTKLEDSAMYFCASSEFRASNTEAFFGQGTRLTVV.

The chain recombines TRBV9 with TRBJ1-2; TRBD1 matches at 8 bases. V dropped 3 bases and J dropped 0; count of bases not matched to a gene: 4. CDR3 length: 15 residues. In germline, CDR1 is SGDLS, CDR2 YYNGEE. CDR3 amino acids: CASSGQGRANYGYTF. CDR3 bases: TGTGCCAGCAGCGGACAGGGGCGGGCTAACTATGGCTACACCTTC.